The 5 T cell receptor beta chains in this list originate from one sample, sequenced in a study of cytomegalovirus exposure and HLA in healthy donors. This PCR relied on a set of 60 Vbeta primers and 13 Jbeta primers. The protocol was immunoSEQ multiplex PCR, while the TCRdb copy is restricted to in-frame clones and leaves out a portion. The table includes approximately 75,000 clones, around 84% detected once. The source material was PBMCs. The receptors stem from a man in his 70s in good health and CMV-seropositive.

The V gene is TRBV5-4, the J gene TRBJ1-1; weak D call: TRBD1 (5 bases). V was clipped by 0 bases and J by 3 bases, with 9 bases between them. The CDR3 spans 14 residues. Germline CDR1 and CDR2: SGHNT and YYREEE (reference sequence). CDR3 sequence: CASSLEGAHTEAFF. CDR3 nucleotide sequence: TGTGCCAGCAGCTTGGAAGGGGCGCACACTGAAGCTTTCTTT.

The chain joins TRBV2 to TRBJ2-1; 10 nucleotides match TRBD1. CDR1 and CDR2 from the germline V gene are SNHLY and FYNNEI. This CDR3 region has 13 residues. Trimming at V came to 4 bases and at J to 9 bases, leaving 3 bases not matched to a gene. DNA of the CDR3: TGTGCCAGCAGTGGACAGGGGGCAGGTGAGCAGTTCTTC. Encoded protein: CASSGQGAGEQFF.

The gene calls are TRBV5-1 and TRBJ1-4; 9 positions agree with TRBD1. This CDR3 region has 14 residues. V shed 4 bases, J shed 6 bases, and the junction held 4 bases outside the gene matches. In germline, CDR1 is SGHRS, CDR2 YFSETQ. CDR3 bases: TGCGCCAGCAGCCTGGGACAGGGATATGAAAAACTGTTTTTT. Protein: CASSLGQGYEKLFF.

This clone was detected only once. This sequence joins TRBV15 and TRBJ2-7; maybe TRBD2 (5 bases). Germline V gene sequence: CDR1 LNHNV, CDR2 YYDKDF (reference sequence). V lost 0 bases to trimming and J lost 6 bases, with 18 bases between them. The CDR3 runs to 16 residues. This CDR3 is CATSRDLGLSRGEQYF. The CDR3 nucleotides read TGTGCCACCAGCAGAGACCTCGGACTCAGCCGGGGCGAGCAGTACTTC.

The sample holds a few counts of this clone. V and J are TRBV7-2 and TRBJ2-7, with 7 bases aligning to TRBD2. CDR1 and CDR2 from the germline V gene are SGHTA and FQGNSA. Trimming took 0 bases from V and 3 from J; bases not matched to a gene: 5. This CDR3 spans 15 amino acids. CDR3 DNA: TGTGCCAGCAGCTTAGCCGGGGGGTTCTTCTACGAGCAGTACTTC. Translated, it gives CASSLAGGFFYEQYF.